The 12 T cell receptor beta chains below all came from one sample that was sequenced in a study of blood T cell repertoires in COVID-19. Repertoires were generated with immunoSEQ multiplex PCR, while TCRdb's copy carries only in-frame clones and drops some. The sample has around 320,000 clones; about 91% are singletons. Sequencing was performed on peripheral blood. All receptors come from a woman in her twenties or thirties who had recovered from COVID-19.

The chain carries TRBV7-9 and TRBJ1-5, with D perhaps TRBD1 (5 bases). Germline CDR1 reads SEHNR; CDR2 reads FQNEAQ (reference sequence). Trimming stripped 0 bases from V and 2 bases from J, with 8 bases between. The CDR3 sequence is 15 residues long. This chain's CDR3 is CASSLAGAGNQPQHF. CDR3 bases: TGTGCCAGCAGCTTAGCAGGGGCGGGCAATCAGCCCCAGCATTTT.

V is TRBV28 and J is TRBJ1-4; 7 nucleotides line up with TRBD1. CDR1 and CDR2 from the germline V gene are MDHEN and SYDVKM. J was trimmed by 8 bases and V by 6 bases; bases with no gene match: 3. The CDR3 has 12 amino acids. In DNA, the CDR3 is TGTGCCAGCAGGGGGACAGCAGAAAAACTGTTTTTT. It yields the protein CASRGTAEKLFF. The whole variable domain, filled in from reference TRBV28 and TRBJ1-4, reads DVKVTQSSRYLVKRTGEKVFLECVQDMDHENMFWYRQDPGLGLRLIYFSYDVKMKEKGDIPEGYSVSREKKERFSLILESASTNQTSMYLCASRGTAEKLFFGSGTQLSVL.

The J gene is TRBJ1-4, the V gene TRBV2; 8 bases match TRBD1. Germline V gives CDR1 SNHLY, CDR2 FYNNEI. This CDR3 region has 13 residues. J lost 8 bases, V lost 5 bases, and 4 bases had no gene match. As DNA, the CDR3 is TGTGCCAGCAGTTTCCAGGGGGCCGAAAAACTGTTTTTT. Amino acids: CASSFQGAEKLFF.

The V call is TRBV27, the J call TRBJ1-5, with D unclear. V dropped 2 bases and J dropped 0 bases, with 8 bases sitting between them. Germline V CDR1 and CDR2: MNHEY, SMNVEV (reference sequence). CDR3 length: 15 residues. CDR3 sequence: CASSLVRDSNQPQHF. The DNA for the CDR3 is TGTGCCAGCAGTTTAGTGCGGGATAGCAATCAGCCCCAGCATTTT.

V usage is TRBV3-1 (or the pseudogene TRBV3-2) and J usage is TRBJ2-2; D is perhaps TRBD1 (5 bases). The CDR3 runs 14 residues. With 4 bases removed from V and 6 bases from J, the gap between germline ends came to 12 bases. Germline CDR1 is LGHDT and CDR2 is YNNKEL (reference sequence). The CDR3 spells CASSLNLQAGELFF. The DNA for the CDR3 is TGTGCCAGCAGCCTAAACTTACAGGCCGGGGAGCTGTTTTTT.

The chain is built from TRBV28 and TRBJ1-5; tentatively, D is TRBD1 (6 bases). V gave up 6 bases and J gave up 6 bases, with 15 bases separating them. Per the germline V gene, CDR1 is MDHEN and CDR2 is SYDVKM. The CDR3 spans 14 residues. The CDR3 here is CASRLQGSGQPQHF. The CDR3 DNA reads TGTGCCAGCAGATTACAGGGTAGCGGTCAGCCCCAGCATTTT.

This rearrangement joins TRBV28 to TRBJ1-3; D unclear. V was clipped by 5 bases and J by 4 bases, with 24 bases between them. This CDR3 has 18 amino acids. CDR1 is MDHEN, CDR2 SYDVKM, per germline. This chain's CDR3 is CASSPPVVGRFSGNTIYF. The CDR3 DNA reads TGTGCCAGCAGTCCCCCAGTCGTGGGGAGGTTTTCAGGAAACACCATATATTTT.

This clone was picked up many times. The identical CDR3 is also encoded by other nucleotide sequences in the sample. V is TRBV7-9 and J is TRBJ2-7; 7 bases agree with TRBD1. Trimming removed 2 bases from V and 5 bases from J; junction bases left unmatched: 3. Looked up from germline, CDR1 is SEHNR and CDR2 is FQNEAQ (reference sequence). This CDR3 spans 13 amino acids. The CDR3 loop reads CASSLYQGDEQYF. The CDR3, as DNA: TGTGCCAGCAGCTTATATCAGGGGGACGAGCAGTACTTC.

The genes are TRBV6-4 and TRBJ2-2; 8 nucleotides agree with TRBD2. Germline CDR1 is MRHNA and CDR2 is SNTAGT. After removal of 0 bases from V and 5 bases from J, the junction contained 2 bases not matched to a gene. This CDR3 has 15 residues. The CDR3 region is CASSDSSSGTGELFF. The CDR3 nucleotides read TGTGCCAGCAGTGACTCGTCTAGCGGGACCGGGGAGCTGTTTTTT.

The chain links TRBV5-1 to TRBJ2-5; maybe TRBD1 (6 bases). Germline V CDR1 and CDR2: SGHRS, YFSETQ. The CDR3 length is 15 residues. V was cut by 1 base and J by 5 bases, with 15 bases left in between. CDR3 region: CASSLSQGGIETQYF. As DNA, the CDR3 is TGCGCCAGCAGCTTGTCACAGGGTGGTATCGAGACCCAGTACTTC. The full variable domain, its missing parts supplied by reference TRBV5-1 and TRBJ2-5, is KAGVTQTPRYLIKTRGQQVTLSCSPISGHRSVSWYQQTPGQGLQFLFEYFSETQRNKGNFPGRFSGRQFSNSRSEMNVSTLELGDSALYLCASSLSQGGIETQYFGPGTRLLVL.

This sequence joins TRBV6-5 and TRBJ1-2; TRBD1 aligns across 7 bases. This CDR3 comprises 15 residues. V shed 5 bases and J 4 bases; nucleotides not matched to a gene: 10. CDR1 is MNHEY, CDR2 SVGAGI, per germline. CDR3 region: CASSRDLTGAYGYTF. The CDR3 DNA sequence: TGTGCCAGCAGTCGTGACCTTACAGGGGCCTATGGCTACACCTTC.

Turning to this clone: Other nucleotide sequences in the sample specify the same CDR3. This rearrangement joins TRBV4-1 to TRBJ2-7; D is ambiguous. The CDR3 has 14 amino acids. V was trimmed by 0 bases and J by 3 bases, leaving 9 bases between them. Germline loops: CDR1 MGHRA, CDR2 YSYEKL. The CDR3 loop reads CASSQDWADYEQYF. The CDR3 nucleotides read TGCGCCAGCAGCCAAGATTGGGCAGACTACGAGCAGTACTTC.